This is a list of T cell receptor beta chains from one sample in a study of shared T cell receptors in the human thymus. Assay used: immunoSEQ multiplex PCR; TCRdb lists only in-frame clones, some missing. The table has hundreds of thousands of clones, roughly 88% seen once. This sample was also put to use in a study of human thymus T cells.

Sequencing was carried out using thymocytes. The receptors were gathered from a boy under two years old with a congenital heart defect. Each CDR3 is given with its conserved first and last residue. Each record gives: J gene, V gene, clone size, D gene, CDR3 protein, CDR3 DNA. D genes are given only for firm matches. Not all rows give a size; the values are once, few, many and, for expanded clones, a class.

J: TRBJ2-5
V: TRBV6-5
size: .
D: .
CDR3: CASSYSGHVGETQYF
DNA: TGTGCCAGCAGTTACTCGGGACATGTGGGCGAGACCCAGTACTTC

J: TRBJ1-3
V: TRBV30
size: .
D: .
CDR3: CAWKGLSGNTIYF
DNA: TGTGCCTGGAAGGGGTTGTCTGGAAACACCATATATTTT

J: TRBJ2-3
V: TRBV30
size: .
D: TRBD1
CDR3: CAWSVLYRGQSTDTQYF
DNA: TGTGCCTGGAGTGTACTTTACAGGGGGCAGAGTACAGATACGCAGTATTTT

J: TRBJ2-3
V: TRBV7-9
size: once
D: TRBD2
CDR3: CASSGGPDTQYF
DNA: TGTGCCAGCTCGGGGGGGCCGGATACGCAGTATTTT

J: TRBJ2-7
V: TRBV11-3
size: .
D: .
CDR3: CASSLGERTYEQYF
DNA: TGTGCCAGCAGCTTAGGAGAGCGGACCTACGAGCAGTACTTC

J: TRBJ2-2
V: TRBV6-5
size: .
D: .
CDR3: CASSLSDTGELFF
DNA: TGTGCCAGCAGCCTTTCGGACACCGGGGAGCTGTTTTTT

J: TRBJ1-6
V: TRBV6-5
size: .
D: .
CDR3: CASSYSSIGSTLHF
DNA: TGTGCCAGCAGTTACTCGAGCATAGGGAGCACCCTCCACTTT

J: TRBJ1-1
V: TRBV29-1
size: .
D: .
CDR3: CSVGTEAFF
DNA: TGCAGCGTCGGGACTGAAGCTTTCTTT

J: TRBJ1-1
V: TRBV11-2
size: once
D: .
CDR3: CASSLGQPRRGNTEAFF
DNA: TGTGCCAGCAGCTTAGGGCAGCCACGGCGGGGGAACACTGAAGCTTTCTTT

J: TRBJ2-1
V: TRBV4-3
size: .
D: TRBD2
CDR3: CASSQDGPAPKRESYNEQFF
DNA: TGCGCCAGCAGCCAAGATGGTCCGGCCCCCAAGCGGGAATCATACAATGAGCAGTTCTTC

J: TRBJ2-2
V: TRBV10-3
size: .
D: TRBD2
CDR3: CAISGSGRNTGELFF
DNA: TGTGCCATCAGTGGTAGCGGGAGGAACACCGGGGAGCTGTTTTTT

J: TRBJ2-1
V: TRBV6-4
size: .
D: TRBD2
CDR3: CASSDPIDRYLGLAVPLSYNEQFF
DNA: TGTGCCAGCAGTGACCCAATCGACAGGTATCTGGGACTAGCGGTACCTCTATCCTACAATGAGCAGTTCTTC

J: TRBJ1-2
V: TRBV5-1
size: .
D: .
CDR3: CASSLVPGTNYGYTF
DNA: TGCGCCAGCAGCTTGGTACCGGGTACGAACTATGGCTACACCTTC

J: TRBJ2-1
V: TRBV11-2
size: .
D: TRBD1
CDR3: CASSPPRDRELYEQFF
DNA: TGTGCCAGCAGCCCCCCCCGGGACAGGGAGCTCTATGAGCAGTTCTTC

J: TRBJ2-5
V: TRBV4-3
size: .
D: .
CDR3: CASSPTFGRGQETQYF
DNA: TGCGCCAGCAGCCCCACTTTTGGGCGGGGCCAAGAGACCCAGTACTTC

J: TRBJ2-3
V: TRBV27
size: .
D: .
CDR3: CASRPWGADTQYF
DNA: TGTGCCAGCAGACCCTGGGGGGCAGATACGCAGTATTTT

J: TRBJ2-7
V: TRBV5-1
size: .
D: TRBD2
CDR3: CASSPGRGAYEQYF
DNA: TGCGCCAGCAGCCCCGGGAGGGGGGCCTACGAGCAGTACTTC

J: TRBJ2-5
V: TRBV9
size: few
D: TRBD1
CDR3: CASSVDATGGHWTQYF
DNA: TGTGCCAGCAGCGTAGACGCGACAGGGGGCCACTGGACCCAGTACTTC

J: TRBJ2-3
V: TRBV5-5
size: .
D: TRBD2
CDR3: CASSFSGSTDTQYF
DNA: TGTGCCAGCAGCTTTAGCGGGAGTACAGATACGCAGTATTTT

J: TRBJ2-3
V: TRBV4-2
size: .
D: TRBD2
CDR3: CASSQTHSGTTDTQYF
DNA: TGTGCCAGCAGCCAAACTCATAGCGGGACCACAGATACGCAGTATTTT

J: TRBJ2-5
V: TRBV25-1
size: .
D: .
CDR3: CASSLSFLGGQETQYF
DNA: TGTGCCAGCAGCCTCTCTTTCTTAGGCGGTCAAGAGACCCAGTACTTC

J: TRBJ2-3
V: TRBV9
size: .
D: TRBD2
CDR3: CASSAGTSGRTDTQYF
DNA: TGTGCCAGCAGCGCCGGGACTAGCGGGAGAACAGATACGCAGTATTTT

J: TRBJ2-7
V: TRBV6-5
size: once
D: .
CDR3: CSPRGIVGYEQYF
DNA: TGTTCACCCCGAGGCATTGTGGGTTACGAGCAGTACTTC

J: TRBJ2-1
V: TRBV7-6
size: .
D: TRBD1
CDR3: CASSRDRGGSEQFF
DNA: TGTGCCAGCAGCCGCGACAGGGGCGGTAGTGAGCAGTTCTTC

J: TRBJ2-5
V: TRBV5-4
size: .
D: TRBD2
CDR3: CASSLEGSGRARETQYF
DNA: TGTGCCAGCAGCTTGGAAGGGAGCGGGAGGGCCAGGGAGACCCAGTACTTC

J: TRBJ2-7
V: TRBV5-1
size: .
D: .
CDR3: CASSLGGQGFYSYEQYF
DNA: TGCGCCAGCAGCTTGGGGGGACAAGGCTTTTATTCCTACGAGCAGTACTTC

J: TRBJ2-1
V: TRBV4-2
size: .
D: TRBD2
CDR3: CASSQEYSGTSTYNEQFF
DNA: TGTGCCAGCAGCCAAGAGTATAGCGGGACTAGCACCTACAATGAGCAGTTCTTC

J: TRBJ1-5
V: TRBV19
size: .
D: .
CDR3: CATSGGRESNQPQHF
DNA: TGTGCCACCTCGGGGGGCCGAGAGAGCAATCAGCCCCAGCATTTT

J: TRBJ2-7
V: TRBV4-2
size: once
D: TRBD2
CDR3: CASSQATPSGLHEQYF
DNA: TGTGCCAGCAGCCAAGCCACGCCTAGCGGGTTGCACGAGCAGTACTTC

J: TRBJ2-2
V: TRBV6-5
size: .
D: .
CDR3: CASSLGRKGGELFF
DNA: TGTGCCAGCAGTTTAGGCAGAAAGGGGGGGGAGCTGTTTTTT

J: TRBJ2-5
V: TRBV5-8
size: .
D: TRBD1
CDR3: CASRGQEGQETQYF
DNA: TGTGCCAGCAGGGGACAGGAAGGCCAAGAGACCCAGTACTTC

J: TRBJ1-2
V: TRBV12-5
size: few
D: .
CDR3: CASGLGRQDGYTF
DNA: TGTGCTAGTGGTTTGGGCCGACAGGATGGCTACACCTTC

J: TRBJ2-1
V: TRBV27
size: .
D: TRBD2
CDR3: CASRRLAGALNEQFF
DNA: TGTGCCAGCAGGCGACTAGCGGGAGCCCTCAATGAGCAGTTCTTC

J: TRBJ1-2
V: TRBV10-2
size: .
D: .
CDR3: CASGGTRGDYGYTF
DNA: TGCGCCAGCGGGGGGACGAGGGGTGACTATGGCTACACCTTC

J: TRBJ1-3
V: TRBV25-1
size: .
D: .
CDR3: CASSESWGISGNTIYF
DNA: TGTGCCAGCAGTGAGAGTTGGGGCATCTCTGGAAACACCATATATTTT

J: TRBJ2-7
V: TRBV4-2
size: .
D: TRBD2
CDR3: CASSHDYSGYSYEQYF
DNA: TGTGCCAGCAGCCATGATTATAGCGGGTACTCCTACGAGCAGTACTTC

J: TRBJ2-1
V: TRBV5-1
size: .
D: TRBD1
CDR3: CASSRDRGIDNEQFF
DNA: TGCGCCAGCAGCAGGGACAGGGGTATAGACAATGAGCAGTTCTTC

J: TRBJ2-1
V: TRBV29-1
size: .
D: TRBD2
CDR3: CSVAAGDTNEQFF
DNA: TGCAGCGTTGCCGCGGGGGATACGAATGAGCAGTTCTTC

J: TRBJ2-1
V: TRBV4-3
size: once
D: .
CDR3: CASSQDGDSSYNEQFF
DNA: TGCGCCAGCAGCCAAGATGGCGACAGCTCCTACAATGAGCAGTTCTTC

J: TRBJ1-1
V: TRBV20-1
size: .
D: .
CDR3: CSARGGREAFF
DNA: TGCAGTGCTAGGGGGGGGAGAGAAGCTTTCTTT

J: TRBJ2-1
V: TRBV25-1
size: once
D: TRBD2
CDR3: CASSEFLAGGPFNEQFF
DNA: TGTGCCAGCAGTGAATTCCTAGCGGGAGGGCCCTTCAATGAGCAGTTCTTC

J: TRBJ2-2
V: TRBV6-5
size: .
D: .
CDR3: CASSYSWGPNTGELFF
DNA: TGTGCCAGCAGTTACTCGTGGGGGCCGAACACCGGGGAGCTGTTTTTT

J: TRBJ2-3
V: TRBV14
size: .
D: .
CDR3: CASRQGGRPDTQYF
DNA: TGTGCCAGCAGACAGGGGGGGCGCCCCGATACGCAGTATTTT

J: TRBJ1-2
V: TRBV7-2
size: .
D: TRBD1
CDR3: CASSPGGTAPLTSYGYTF
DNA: TGTGCCAGCAGCCCAGGCGGGACAGCCCCGCTAACTTCCTATGGCTACACCTTC

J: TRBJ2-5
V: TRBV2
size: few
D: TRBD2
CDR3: CASSEATSGRAWQETQYF
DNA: TGTGCCAGCAGTGAAGCGACTAGCGGGAGGGCCTGGCAAGAGACCCAGTACTTC

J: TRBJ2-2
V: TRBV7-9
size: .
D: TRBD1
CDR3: CASSLYPGQGPSGELFF
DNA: TGTGCCAGCAGCCTTTACCCGGGACAGGGTCCTTCCGGGGAGCTGTTTTTT

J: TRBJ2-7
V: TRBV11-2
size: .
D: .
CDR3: CASSLVLGPSSYEQYF
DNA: TGTGCCAGCAGCTTAGTGTTGGGCCCAAGCTCCTACGAGCAGTACTTC

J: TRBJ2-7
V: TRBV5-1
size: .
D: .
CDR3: CASSFLERPTLRFPYEQYF
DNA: TGCGCCAGCAGCTTTTTGGAGCGGCCCACCCTACGATTTCCCTACGAGCAGTACTTC

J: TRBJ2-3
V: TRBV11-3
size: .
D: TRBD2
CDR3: CASRNSGRASGTDTQYF
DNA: TGTGCCAGCAGGAATAGCGGGAGGGCCTCTGGTACAGATACGCAGTATTTT

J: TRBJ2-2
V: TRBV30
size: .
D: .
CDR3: CAWGVEGNTGELFF
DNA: TGTGCCTGGGGGGTGGAGGGAAACACCGGGGAGCTGTTTTTT

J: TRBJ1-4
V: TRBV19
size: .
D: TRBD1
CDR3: CASSRRTGNATNEKLFF
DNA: TGTGCCAGTAGTAGGCGGACAGGGAATGCAACTAATGAAAAACTGTTTTTT

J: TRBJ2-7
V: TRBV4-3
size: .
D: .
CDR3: CASSQYPDSYSYEQYF
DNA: TGCGCCAGCAGCCAATACCCTGACTCATATTCCTACGAGCAGTACTTC

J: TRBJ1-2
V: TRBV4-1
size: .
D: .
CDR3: CASSSQAGTNRSGYGYTF
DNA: TGCGCCAGCAGCTCTCAAGCCGGGACAAACAGAAGCGGCTATGGCTACACCTTC

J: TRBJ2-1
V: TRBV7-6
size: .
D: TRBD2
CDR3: CASSLVGTRLALEQFF
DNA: TGTGCCAGCAGCTTAGTCGGGACTAGATTAGCGCTGGAGCAGTTCTTC

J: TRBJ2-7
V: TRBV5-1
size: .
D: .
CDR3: CASSLGDSLYEQYF
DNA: TGCGCCAGCAGCTTGGGAGACTCTCTCTACGAGCAGTACTTC

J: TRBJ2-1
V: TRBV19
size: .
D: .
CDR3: CASSDPPGNEQFF
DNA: TGTGCCAGTAGCGATCCTCCCGGGAATGAGCAGTTCTTC

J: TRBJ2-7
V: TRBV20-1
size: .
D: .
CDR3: CSAKVAEGQYF
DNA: TGCAGTGCAAAGGTAGCAGAAGGGCAGTACTTC